The next 23 T cell receptor beta chains were all read from a single sample in a study of CD8 T cells in Susac syndrome. After extraction with the RNeasy kit, about 0.5 to 1 ug of the RNA was reverse transcribed using random hexamers. TCRdb itself ran the immunoSEQ multiplex PCR reads through MiXCR, one entry per CDR3 protein. The sample has a few hundred thousand distinct CDR3 sequences, about 90% seen once. Sequences were obtained from CD4+ T cells from PBMCs. The receptors shown here come from a human donor with multiple sclerosis.

This chain links TRBV14 with TRBJ2-1; TRBD1 aligns across 7 bases. The CDR3 runs to 15 residues. CDR1 is SGHDN, CDR2 FVKESK, per germline. V was pared by 2 bases and J by 6 bases, with 7 bases of the junction left unmatched. CDR3 loop: CASSQQGVTGNEQFF. CDR3 bases: TGTGCCAGCAGCCAACAGGGGGTGACGGGCAATGAGCAGTTCTTC.

V gene TRBV5-1 combines with J gene TRBJ2-7; D tentatively fits TRBD1 or TRBD2 (6 bases each). The germline gives CDR1 SGHRS, CDR2 YFSETQ. Trimming removed 1 base at V and 5 bases at J, with 16 bases between. This CDR3 has 15 amino acids. CDR3 in amino acids: CASSLRGHSENEQYF. CDR3 sequence (DNA): TGCGCCAGCAGCTTGCGGGGGCATTCCGAAAACGAGCAGTACTTC.

The chain recombines TRBV20-1 with TRBJ2-3; 10 nucleotides agree with TRBD2. The CDR3 contains 15 residues. Per the germline V gene, CDR1 is DFQATT and CDR2 is SNEGSKA (reference sequence). V gave up 6 bases and J gave up 2 bases; unmatched junction bases: 8. CDR3 nucleotide sequence: TGCAGTGCCCCGCCCCTAGCGGGGGACACAGATACGCAGTATTTT. Its translation: CSAPPLAGDTDTQYF.

The CDR3 sequence: CASSVATGGEAFF. CDR3 DNA sequence: TGTGCCAGCAGCGTAGCCACAGGGGGTGAAGCTTTCTTT. The chain carries TRBV9 and TRBJ1-1, with 8 bases aligning to TRBD1. Germline CDR1 reads SGDLS; CDR2 reads YYNGEE. V dropped 0 bases and J dropped 7; count of bases not matched to a gene: 2. The length of the CDR3 is 13 residues. Together with reference TRBV9 and TRBJ1-1, the CDR3 gives the full variable domain: DSGVTQTPKHLITATGQRVTLRCSPRSGDLSVYWYQQSLDQGLQFLIQYYNGEERAKGNILERFSAQQFPDLHSELNLSSLELGDSALYFCASSVATGGEAFFGQGTRLTVV.

The CDR3 coding sequence is TGTGCCAGCAGCCCCCGGAGTTATAGCAATCAGCCCCAGCATTTT. Translated: CASSPRSYSNQPQHF. The V call is TRBV12-3 or TRBV12-4, the J call TRBJ1-5; D not resolved. The CDR3 runs to 15 residues. V gave up 6 bases and J gave up 0 bases, with 12 bases separating them.

The chain links TRBV2 to TRBJ1-3, with no clear D. The germline V and J ends were trimmed by 3 bases and 1 base, with 13 bases remaining between them. CDR3 length: 16 residues. Germline-derived CDR1 and CDR2 are SNHLY and FYNNEI. This CDR3 is CASSENGPGSGNTIYF. In DNA, the CDR3 is TGTGCCAGCAGTGAGAATGGGCCTGGGTCTGGAAACACCATATATTTT.

The gene calls are TRBV7-9 and TRBJ1-6; TRBD1 might be the D (6 bases). The CDR3 length is 15 residues. Looked up from germline, CDR1 is SEHNR and CDR2 is FQNEAQ (reference sequence). V was shortened by 5 bases and J by 5 bases, with 13 bases between the two germline ends. CDR3 nucleotide sequence: TGTGCCAGCAGCCCCCGACAGGCCAATAATTCACCCCTCCACTTT. Its translation: CASSPRQANNSPLHF.

This chain uses TRBV7-3 with TRBJ2-6; maybe TRBD2 (5 bases). V shed 3 bases and J shed 2 bases, with 5 bases lying between them. Per germline, CDR1 SGHTA and CDR2 FQGTGA. The CDR3 spans 14 residues. For the CDR3, the DNA is TGTGCCAGCAGCTTCGGGGCTGGGGCCAACGTCCTGACTTTC. It yields the protein CASSFGAGANVLTF.

This clonotype has only one observation. The chain carries TRBV18 and TRBJ2-7; D perhaps matches TRBD2 (5 bases). This CDR3 is built from 16 residues. V shed 3 bases and J shed 3 bases, with 18 bases lying between them. Germline CDR1 and CDR2: KGHSH and LQKENI. CDR3 coding DNA: TGTGCCAGCTCACCTCGGACCGGACTCATGCTCTACGAGCAGTACTTC. The encoded protein is CASSPRTGLMLYEQYF.

The gene calls are TRBV5-1 and TRBJ2-5, with D unclear. Germline V CDR1 and CDR2: SGHRS, YFSETQ. V was trimmed by 0 bases and J by 1 base, leaving 7 bases between them. This CDR3 contains 14 residues. CDR3 sequence: CASSLVLAQETQYF. The CDR3 coding sequence is TGCGCCAGCAGCTTGGTGTTAGCCCAAGAGACCCAGTACTTC.

The chain employs TRBV4-3 and TRBJ2-2; 8 bases match TRBD1. Germline CDR1 reads LGHNA; CDR2 reads YSLEER. The CDR3 runs to 16 residues. Trimming removed 0 bases from V and 4 bases from J; junction bases left unmatched: 4. CDR3 residues: CASSQDRDRITGELFF. The CDR3, as DNA: TGCGCCAGCAGCCAAGATAGGGACAGGATCACCGGGGAGCTGTTTTTT.

This rearrangement joins TRBV9 to TRBJ2-1; possibly TRBD1 for D (5 bases). CDR3 length: 13 residues. Germline assignment: CDR1 SGDLS and CDR2 YYNGEE. Between the trimmed V and J ends, which lost 4 bases and 8 bases, there was a span of 13 bases. The CDR3 nucleotides are TGTGCCAGCAGCCTCGGCAGGGCGGATGAGCAGTTCTTC. The encoded protein is CASSLGRADEQFF. The full variable domain, completed using reference TRBV9 and TRBJ2-1, is DSGVTQTPKHLITATGQRVTLRCSPRSGDLSVYWYQQSLDQGLQFLIQYYNGEERAKGNILERFSAQQFPDLHSELNLSSLELGDSALYFCASSLGRADEQFFGPGTRLTVL.

V is TRBV4-3 and J is TRBJ2-7; 9 bases match TRBD2. Germline V CDR1 and CDR2: LGHNA, YSLEER. V shed 1 base and J 7 bases; nucleotides not matched to a gene: 11. The CDR3 runs 16 residues. As DNA, the CDR3 is TGCGCCAGCAGCCAAGGAGTGGTAGCGGGAGTATCGGAGCAGTACTTC. Its protein product is CASSQGVVAGVSEQYF.

The rearrangement uses TRBV7-2 and TRBJ1-1; 7 bases are shared with TRBD1. V shed 3 bases, J shed 7 bases, and the junction held 11 bases outside the gene matches. This CDR3 has 15 amino acids. Germline CDR1 and CDR2: SGHTA and FQGNSA. DNA for the CDR3: TGTGCCAGCAGCTTTCAGGGGGGGTTGGGTTATGAAGCTTTCTTT. Translated: CASSFQGGLGYEAFF.

The rearrangement uses TRBV11-1 and TRBJ1-1; D is possibly TRBD1 (6 bases). Per germline, CDR1 SGHAT and CDR2 FQDESV (reference sequence). Trimming stripped 0 bases from V and 1 base from J, with 12 bases between. CDR3 length equals 16 residues. The CDR3 sequence is CASSLAGQSQNTEAFF. CDR3 coding DNA: TGTGCCAGCAGCTTAGCCGGACAGAGCCAGAACACTGAAGCTTTCTTT.

This chain links TRBV19 with TRBJ2-3; D possibly corresponds to TRBD1 (7 bases). Germline V lookup: CDR1 LNHDA, CDR2 SQIVND (reference sequence). The CDR3 totals 17 residues. V was clipped by 2 bases and J by 0 bases, with 15 bases between them. CDR3 sequence reads: CASSISGGGRSTDTQYF. In nucleotides, the CDR3 is TGTGCCAGTAGTATAAGTGGAGGGGGCAGGAGCACAGATACGCAGTATTTT.

This chain joins TRBV5-6 and TRBJ1-5; 9 bases are a match to TRBD1. Germline values: CDR1 SGHDT, CDR2 YYEEEE. Trimming cost V 4 bases and J 7 bases; bases outside gene matches: 12. The CDR3 has 16 amino acids. The chain's CDR3 is CASSRPMGQGGQPQHF. As DNA, the CDR3 is TGTGCCAGCAGCAGGCCTATGGGACAGGGCGGACAGCCCCAGCATTTT.

The rearrangement uses TRBV20-1 and TRBJ2-1, with D unresolved. The germline V gene encodes CDR1 DFQATT and CDR2 SNEGSKA (reference sequence). This CDR3 has 11 amino acids. The ends were cut back, 3 bases at V and 9 bases at J, with 9 bases in the middle. CDR3 nucleotide sequence: TGCAGTGCTAGTGTTGTGGCTGAGCAGTTCTTC. It encodes CSASVVAEQFF.

This clonotype was found a few times. V and J are TRBV11-2 and TRBJ2-6, with D possibly being TRBD1 (6 bases). This CDR3 is 15 amino acids long. The V gene lost 6 bases and the J gene lost 2 bases, with 11 bases spanning the gap. Germline V gene data show CDR1 as SGHAT and CDR2 as FQNNGV. CDR3 sequence (DNA): TGTGCCAGCAGTCCCGGGACAACTGGGGCCAACGTCCTGACTTTC. Protein product: CASSPGTTGANVLTF.

The chain links TRBV20-1 to TRBJ2-1, with TRBD2 matching over 12 bases. Losses at the gene ends were 7 bases for V and 4 bases for J; bases not matched to a gene: 11. This CDR3 region has 16 residues. Germline V CDR1 and CDR2: DFQATT, SNEGSKA (reference sequence). The CDR3 DNA reads TGCAGTGGGAGGGGCGGACTAGCGGGGAAATACAATGAGCAGTTCTTC. Translating gives CSGRGGLAGKYNEQFF.

The V and J genes are TRBV15 and TRBJ1-2; a possible D gene is TRBD1 (5 bases). The CDR3 runs to 13 residues. The V gene lost 5 bases and the J gene lost 8 bases, with 15 bases spanning the gap. The germline V gene encodes CDR1 LNHNV and CDR2 YYDKDF (reference sequence). CDR3: CATSLGNQGGYTF. The CDR3 region has the DNA TGTGCCACCAGCTTGGGGAACCAGGGAGGCTACACCTTC.

The rearrangement links TRBV6-5 to TRBJ1-1; D unclear. This CDR3 contains 14 residues. Trimming shortened V by 1 base and J by 11 bases, and 17 bases separated the two germline ends. Per germline, CDR1 MNHEY and CDR2 SVGAGI. The CDR3 nucleotides read TGTGCCAGCAGTTACTTGGCTTCGGAGACGGGGGCTTTCTTT. Translating gives CASSYLASETGAFF.

This clonotype showed up just a few times. This sequence joins TRBV3-1 and TRBJ2-2; D remains unclear. V was clipped by 4 bases and J by 4 bases, with 10 bases between them. There are 14 residues in the CDR3. CDR1 and CDR2 from the germline V gene are LGHDT and YNNKEL (reference sequence). CDR3 protein: CASSPLGGTGELFF. CDR3 nucleotides: TGTGCCAGCAGCCCATTAGGTGGCACCGGGGAGCTGTTTTTT.